Reported below is one T cell receptor (beta chain). Its target is unknown. Trimming left V 8 bases short and J 5 bases short, with 15 bases between. This CDR3 is 13 amino acids long. The germline gives CDR1 SGHTA, CDR2 FQGNSA. This record belongs to a study of shared clonotypes between healthy human individuals. General study findings and limits: Investigators expected sequencing depth to affect clonotype sharing among donors. Tissue TCR repertoires likely differ from these blood-only repertoires.

Several immunoSEQ 96-well plates shared each subset's DNA, each plate a replicate. Sorted-subset replicate PCR reactions were performed with 200 ng DNA, corresponding to about 32,000 T cell genomes. Profiling relied on immunoSEQ multiplex PCR, and the TCRdb table lists in-frame clones only, not all of them. This repertoire shows more than 1 million clones, 78% found once; its top ten account for around 0.47%. The source is a man younger than 35 in good health. Some clones in this sample may be carry-over from other donors' samples. The sequenced sample was memory CD4+ T cells from PBMCs. Subset denoted: CD45RA-negative fraction. This chain connects TRBV7-2 to TRBJ2-5, with D perhaps given as TRBD1 or TRBD2 (6 bases each). The CDR3 here is CASGGQGGETQYF. The CDR3 DNA sequence: TGTGCCAGCGGGGGGCAGGGCGGGGAGACCCAGTACTTC.